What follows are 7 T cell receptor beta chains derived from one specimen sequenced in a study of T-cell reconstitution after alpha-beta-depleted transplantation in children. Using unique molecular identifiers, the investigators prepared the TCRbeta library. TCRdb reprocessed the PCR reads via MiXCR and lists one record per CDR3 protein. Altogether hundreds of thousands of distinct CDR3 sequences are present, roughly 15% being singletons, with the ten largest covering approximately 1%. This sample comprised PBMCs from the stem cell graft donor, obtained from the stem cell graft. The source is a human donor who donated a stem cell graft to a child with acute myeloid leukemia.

Here the CDR3 reads CASSQGPGGSQPQHF. The CDR3 DNA reads as TGTGCCAGCAGCCAAGGCCCAGGGGGAAGTCAGCCCCAGCATTTT. The chain couples TRBV3-1 to TRBJ1-5; 7 nucleotides line up with TRBD1. The V and J ends lost 1 base and 6 bases, in that order; junction bases with no gene match: 6. The length of the CDR3 is 15 residues. The germline CDR1 and CDR2 sequences are LGHDT and YNNKEL (reference sequence).

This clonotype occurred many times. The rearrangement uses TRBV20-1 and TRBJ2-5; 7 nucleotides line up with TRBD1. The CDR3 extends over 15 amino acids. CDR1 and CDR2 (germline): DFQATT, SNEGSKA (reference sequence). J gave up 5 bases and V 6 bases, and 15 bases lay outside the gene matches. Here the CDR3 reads CSAGTGTVVGETQYF. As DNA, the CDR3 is TGCAGTGCGGGTACCGGGACAGTCGTCGGGGAGACCCAGTACTTC.

The CDR3 loop is CASSQKGDEQYV. The CDR3 region has the DNA TGTGCCAGCAGCCAAAAAGGGGACGAGCAGTACGTC. V and J are TRBV4-2 and TRBJ2-7; D is perhaps TRBD1 (5 bases). V lost 2 bases and J 5 bases, leaving 7 bases between the germline ends. The CDR3 consists of 12 residues. In germline, CDR1 is LGHNA, CDR2 YNFKEQ.

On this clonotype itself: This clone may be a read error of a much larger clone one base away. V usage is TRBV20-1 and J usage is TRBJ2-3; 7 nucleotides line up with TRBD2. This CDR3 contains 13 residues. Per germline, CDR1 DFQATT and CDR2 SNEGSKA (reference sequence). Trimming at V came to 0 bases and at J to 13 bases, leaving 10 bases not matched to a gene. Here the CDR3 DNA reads TGCAGTGCTAGAGAATTGGGAGGGCGCAACGAGTATTTT. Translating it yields CSARELGGRNEYF.

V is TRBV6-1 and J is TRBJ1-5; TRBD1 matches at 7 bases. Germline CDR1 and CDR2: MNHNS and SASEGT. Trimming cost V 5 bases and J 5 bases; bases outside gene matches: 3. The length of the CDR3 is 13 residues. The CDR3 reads CASSKDRDQPQHF. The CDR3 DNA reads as TGTGCCAGCAGTAAAGACAGGGATCAGCCCCAGCATTTT.

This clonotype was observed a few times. CDR3 in DNA: TGTGCCACCAGTGATTTGAGCCGGGACAGCCACTCCTACAATGAGCAGTTCTTC. This sequence encodes CATSDLSRDSHSYNEQFF. V gene TRBV24-1 combines with J gene TRBJ2-1; TRBD1 matches at 7 bases. There are 18 residues in the CDR3. Trimming took 0 bases from V and 0 from J; bases not matched to a gene: 7. Germline V lookup: CDR1 KGHDR, CDR2 SFDVKD.

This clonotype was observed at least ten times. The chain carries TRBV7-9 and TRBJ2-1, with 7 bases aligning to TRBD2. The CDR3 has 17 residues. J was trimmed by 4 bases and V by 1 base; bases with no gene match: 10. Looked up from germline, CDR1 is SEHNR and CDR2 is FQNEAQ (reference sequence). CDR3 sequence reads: CASSLGPRGGGYNEQFF. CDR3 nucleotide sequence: TGTGCCAGCAGCTTAGGCCCGCGGGGCGGGGGTTACAATGAGCAGTTCTTC.